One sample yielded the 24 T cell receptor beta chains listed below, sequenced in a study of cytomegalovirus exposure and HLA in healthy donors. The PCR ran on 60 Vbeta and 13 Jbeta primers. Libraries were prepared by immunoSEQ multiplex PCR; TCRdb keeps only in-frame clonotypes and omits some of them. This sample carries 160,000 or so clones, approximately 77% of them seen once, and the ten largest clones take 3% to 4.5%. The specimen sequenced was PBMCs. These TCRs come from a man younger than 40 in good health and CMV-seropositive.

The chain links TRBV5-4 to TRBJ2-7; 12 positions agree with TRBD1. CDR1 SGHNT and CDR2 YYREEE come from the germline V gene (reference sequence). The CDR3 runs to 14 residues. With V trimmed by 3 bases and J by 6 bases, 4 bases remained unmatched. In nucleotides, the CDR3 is TGTGCCAGCAGCTGGGGGACAGGGGGCGGCGAGCAGTACTTC. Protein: CASSWGTGGGEQYF.

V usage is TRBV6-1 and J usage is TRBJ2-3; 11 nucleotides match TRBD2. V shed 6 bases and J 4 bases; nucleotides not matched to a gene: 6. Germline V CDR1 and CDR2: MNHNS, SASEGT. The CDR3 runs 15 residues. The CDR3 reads CASRFSGGASDTQYF. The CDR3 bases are TGTGCCAGCAGGTTTAGCGGGGGGGCGTCAGATACGCAGTATTTT.

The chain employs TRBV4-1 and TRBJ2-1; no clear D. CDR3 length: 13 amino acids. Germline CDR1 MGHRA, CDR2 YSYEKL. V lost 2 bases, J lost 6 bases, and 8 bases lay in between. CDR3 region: CASSQLSINEQFF. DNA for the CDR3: TGCGCCAGCAGCCAATTGTCCATCAATGAGCAGTTCTTC.

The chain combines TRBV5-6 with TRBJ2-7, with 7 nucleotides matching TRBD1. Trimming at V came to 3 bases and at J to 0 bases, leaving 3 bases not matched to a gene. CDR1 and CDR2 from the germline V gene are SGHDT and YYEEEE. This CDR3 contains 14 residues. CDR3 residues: CASSSRDSSYEQYF. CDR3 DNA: TGTGCCAGCAGCTCTCGGGACAGCTCCTACGAGCAGTACTTC.

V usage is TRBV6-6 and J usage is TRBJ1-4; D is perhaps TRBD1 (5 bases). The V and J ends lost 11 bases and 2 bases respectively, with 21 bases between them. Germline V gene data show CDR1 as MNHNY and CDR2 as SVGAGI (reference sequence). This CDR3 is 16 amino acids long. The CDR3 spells CAATTRGRSTNEKLFF. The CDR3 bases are TGTGCCGCCACGACTCGGGGGAGAAGCACTAATGAAAAACTGTTTTTT.

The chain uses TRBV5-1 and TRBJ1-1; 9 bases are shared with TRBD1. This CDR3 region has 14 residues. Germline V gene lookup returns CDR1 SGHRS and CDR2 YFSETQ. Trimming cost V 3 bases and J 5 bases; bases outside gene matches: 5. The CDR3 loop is CASSSGTGSTEAFF. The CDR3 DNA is TGCGCCAGCAGCTCCGGGACAGGGTCAACTGAAGCTTTCTTT.

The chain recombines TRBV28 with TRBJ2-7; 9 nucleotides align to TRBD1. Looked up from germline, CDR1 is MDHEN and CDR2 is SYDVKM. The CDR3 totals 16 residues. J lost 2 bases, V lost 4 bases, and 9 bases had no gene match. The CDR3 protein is CASSSARGQGPYEQYF. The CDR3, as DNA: TGTGCCAGCAGTTCCGCCCGGGGACAGGGACCCTACGAGCAGTACTTC.

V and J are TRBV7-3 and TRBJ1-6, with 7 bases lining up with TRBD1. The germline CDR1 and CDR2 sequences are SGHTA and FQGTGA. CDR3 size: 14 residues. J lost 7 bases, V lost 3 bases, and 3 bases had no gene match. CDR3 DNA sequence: TGTGCCAGCAGCTTGAGGGGGCTGAATTCACCCCTCCACTTT. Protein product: CASSLRGLNSPLHF.

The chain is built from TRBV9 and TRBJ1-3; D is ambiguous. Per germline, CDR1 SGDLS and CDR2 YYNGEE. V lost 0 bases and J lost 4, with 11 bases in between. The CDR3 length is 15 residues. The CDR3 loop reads CASSVVGAPGNTIYF. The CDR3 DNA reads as TGTGCCAGCAGCGTAGTGGGCGCTCCCGGAAACACCATATATTTT.

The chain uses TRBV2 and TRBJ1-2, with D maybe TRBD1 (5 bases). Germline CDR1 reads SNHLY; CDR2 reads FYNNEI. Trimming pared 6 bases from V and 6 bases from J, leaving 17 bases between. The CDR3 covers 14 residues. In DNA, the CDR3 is TGTGCCAGCAGGGCCGATGGCACAGGCGATGGCTACACCTTC. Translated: CASRADGTGDGYTF.

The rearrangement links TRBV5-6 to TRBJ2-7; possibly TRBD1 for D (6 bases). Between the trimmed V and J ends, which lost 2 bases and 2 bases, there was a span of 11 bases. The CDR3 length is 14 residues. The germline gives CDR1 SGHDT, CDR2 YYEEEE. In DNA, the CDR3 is TGTGCCAGCAGCTTTCCAGGGGCCGCCTACGAGCAGTACTTC. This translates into CASSFPGAAYEQYF.

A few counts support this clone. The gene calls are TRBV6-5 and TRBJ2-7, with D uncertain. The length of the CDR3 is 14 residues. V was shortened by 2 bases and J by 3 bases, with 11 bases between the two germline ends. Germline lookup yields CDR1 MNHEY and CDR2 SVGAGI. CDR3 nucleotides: TGTGCCAGCAGTTACGGGCCGAAAAGCTACGAGCAGTACTTC. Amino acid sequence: CASSYGPKSYEQYF.

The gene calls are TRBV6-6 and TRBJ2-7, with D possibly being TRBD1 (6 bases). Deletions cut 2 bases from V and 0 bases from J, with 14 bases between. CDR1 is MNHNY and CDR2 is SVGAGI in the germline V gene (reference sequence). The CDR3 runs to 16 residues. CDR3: CASSYPRDTHSYEQYF. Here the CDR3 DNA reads TGTGCCAGCAGTTACCCCCGGGACACACACTCCTACGAGCAGTACTTC.

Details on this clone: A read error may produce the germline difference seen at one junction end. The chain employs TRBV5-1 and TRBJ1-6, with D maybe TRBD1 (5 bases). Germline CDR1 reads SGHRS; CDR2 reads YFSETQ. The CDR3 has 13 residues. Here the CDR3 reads CASSLGEKSPLHF. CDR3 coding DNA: TGCGCTAGCAGCTTGGGGGAGAAATCACCCCTCCACTTT.

CDR3 in DNA: TGTGCCAGCAGCTTGTGGACTAGCGGAGAGACCCAGTACTTC. Translating it yields CASSLWTSGETQYF. The chain is built from TRBV5-6 and TRBJ2-5; 10 bases are a match to TRBD2. Germline trimming cut 1 base from V and 4 bases from J; bases unmatched to any gene: 1. The CDR3 runs to 14 residues. The germline CDR1 and CDR2 sequences are SGHDT and YYEEEE.

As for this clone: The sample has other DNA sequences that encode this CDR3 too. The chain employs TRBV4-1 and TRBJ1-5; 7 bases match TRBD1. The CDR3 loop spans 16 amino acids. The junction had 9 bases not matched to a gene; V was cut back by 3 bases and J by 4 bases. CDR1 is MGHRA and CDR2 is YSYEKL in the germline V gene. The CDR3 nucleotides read TGCGCCAGCAGCCAGCCGGGACAGACTGAAAATCAGCCCCAGCATTTT. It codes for CASSQPGQTENQPQHF.

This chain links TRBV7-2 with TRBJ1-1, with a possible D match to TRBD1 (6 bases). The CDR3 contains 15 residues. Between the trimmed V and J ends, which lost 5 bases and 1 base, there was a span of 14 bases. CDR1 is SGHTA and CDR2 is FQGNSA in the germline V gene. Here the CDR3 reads CASSPAQGRNTEAFF. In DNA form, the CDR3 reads TGTGCCAGCAGCCCAGCCCAGGGGAGGAACACTGAAGCTTTCTTT. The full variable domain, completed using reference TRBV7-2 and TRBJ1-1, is GAGVSQSPSNKVTEKGKDVELRCDPISGHTALYWYRQSLGQGLEFLIYFQGNSAPDKSGLPSDRFSAERTGGSVSTLTIQRTQQEDSAVYLCASSPAQGRNTEAFFGQGTRLTVV.

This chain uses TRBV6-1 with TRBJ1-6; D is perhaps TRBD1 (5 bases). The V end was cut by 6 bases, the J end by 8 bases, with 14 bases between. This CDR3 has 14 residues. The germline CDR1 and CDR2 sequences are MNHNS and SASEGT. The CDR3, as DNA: TGTGCCAGCAGCCAGGGTTTGAGTGATTCACCCCTCCACTTT. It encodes CASSQGLSDSPLHF.

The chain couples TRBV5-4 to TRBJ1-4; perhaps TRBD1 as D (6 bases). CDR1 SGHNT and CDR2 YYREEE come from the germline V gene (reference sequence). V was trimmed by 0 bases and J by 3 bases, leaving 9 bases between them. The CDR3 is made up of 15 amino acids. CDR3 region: CASSLAGQSNEKLFF. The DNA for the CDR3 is TGTGCCAGCAGCTTGGCAGGACAGTCTAATGAAAAACTGTTTTTT.

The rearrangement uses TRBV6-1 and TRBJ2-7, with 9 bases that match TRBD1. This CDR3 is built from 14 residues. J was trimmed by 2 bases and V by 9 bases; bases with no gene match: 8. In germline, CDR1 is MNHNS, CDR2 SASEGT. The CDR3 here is CASLGQGLAYEQYF. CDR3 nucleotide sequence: TGTGCCAGTTTGGGACAGGGCCTAGCCTACGAGCAGTACTTC.

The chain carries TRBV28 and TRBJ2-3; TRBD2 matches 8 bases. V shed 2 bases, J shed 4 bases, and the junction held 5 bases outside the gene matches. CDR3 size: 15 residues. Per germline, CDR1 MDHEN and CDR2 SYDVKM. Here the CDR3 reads CASSLVAGGSDTQYF. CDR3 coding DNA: TGTGCCAGCAGTTTAGTCGCGGGGGGCTCAGATACGCAGTATTTT. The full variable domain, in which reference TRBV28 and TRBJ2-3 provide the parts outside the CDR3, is DVKVTQSSRYLVKRTGEKVFLECVQDMDHENMFWYRQDPGLGLRLIYFSYDVKMKEKGDIPEGYSVSREKKERFSLILESASTNQTSMYLCASSLVAGGSDTQYFGPGTRLTVL.

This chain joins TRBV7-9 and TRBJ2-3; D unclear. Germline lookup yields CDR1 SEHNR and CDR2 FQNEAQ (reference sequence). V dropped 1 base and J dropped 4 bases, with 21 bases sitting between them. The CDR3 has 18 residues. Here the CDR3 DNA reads TGTGCCAGCAGCTTAGGGAGACGGATAACAAAGAGGTCAGATACGCAGTATTTT. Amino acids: CASSLGRRITKRSDTQYF.

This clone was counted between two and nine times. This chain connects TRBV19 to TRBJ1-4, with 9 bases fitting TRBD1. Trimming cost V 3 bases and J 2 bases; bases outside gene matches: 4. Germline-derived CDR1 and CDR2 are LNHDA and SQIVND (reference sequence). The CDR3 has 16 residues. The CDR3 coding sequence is TGTGCCAGTAGTATCCGAACAGGGGGCACTAATGAAAAACTGTTTTTT. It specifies CASSIRTGGTNEKLFF.

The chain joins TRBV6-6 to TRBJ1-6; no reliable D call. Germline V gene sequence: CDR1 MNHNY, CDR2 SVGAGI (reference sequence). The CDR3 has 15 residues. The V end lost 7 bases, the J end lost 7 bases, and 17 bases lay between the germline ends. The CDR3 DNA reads TGTGCCAGCACCGACCTCTGGGCTGGCAATTCACCCCTCCACTTT. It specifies CASTDLWAGNSPLHF.